This TCR beta chain was sequenced in a study of sequential checkpoint blockade in melanoma. Assay: immunoSEQ multiplex PCR; the TCRdb copy retains only in-frame clones and omits some. This table holds 35,000 to 45,000 clones, approximately 90% found once. Sample treatment: randomized to nivolumab then ipilimumab (arm A) or the reverse (arm B). V was trimmed by 4 bases and J by 4 bases, leaving 22 bases between them. The germline V gene encodes CDR1 SGHTA and CDR2 FQGTGA. The CDR3 extends over 17 amino acids. Sequences were derived from CD8+ T cells sorted from blood (inferred from file names), sampled from a patient given nivolumab and ipilimumab in sequence. This receptor was identified in a human donor with melanoma. This rearrangement joins TRBV7-3 to TRBJ1-2; D is perhaps TRBD1 (6 bases). CDR3 DNA: TGTGCCAGCAGCTCCCTACTATGTGGGGGGGCGGGCTATGGCTACACCTTC. It encodes CASSSLLCGGAGYGYTF.